This T cell receptor beta chain was sequenced for a study of PD-1 blockade in mismatch repair-deficient tumors. This table comes from immunoSEQ multiplex PCR, and its TCRdb copy is limited to in-frame clones, with some not included. The sample has about 14,000 clones, around 86% seen once; the top ten hold about 10%. With respect to this clone: Its antigen is not known.

In germline, CDR1 is DFQATT, CDR2 SNEGSKA (reference sequence). V lost 6 bases and J lost 8; bases outside the gene matches: 6. There are 11 residues in the CDR3. Described time point: identical roughly 11-day culture without peptide (control). This sample comprised cells cultured in vitro, obtained from a patient treated with pembrolizumab. The sequence was collected from an adult with mismatch repair-deficient cancer. The rearrangement uses TRBV20-1 and TRBJ1-2; 7 nucleotides match TRBD1. CDR3 DNA sequence: TGCAGTGCAGGGGGCGCCGGGGGCTACACCTTC. It translates to CSAGGAGGYTF.